This T cell receptor beta chain emerged from a study of tumor-infiltrating lymphocytes in primary liver carcinoma. At the level of the study: Measuring about 4.2 to 10 cm across, the tumors were staged as T1-T3 N0M0. Sample yields, roughly 3.5 to 7.5 million productive TCRbeta reads, were similar across the tissue types.

A remark on this clonotype: What it recognizes is unknown. Sequence at one end of the junction differs from germline and may be a read error.

Study conclusions and caveats: Present in all five tumor regions were only about 7-25% of the top clones. Reduced overlap was seen in tumor-adjacent and tumor-blood pairs versus tumor region pairs.

Production of TCR beta cDNA used 400 to 650 ng total RNA together with a constant-region primer. Libraries covering TCR beta were generated through three nested multiplex PCR rounds (using a slightly modified ARM-PCR). For roughly 10 cycles apiece, the opening two PCR rounds ran with TRBV1-TRBV30 forward primers and a C-beta reverse primer. MiXCR, run by TCRdb on the multiplex PCR reads, gives a single entry per CDR3 protein. Among approximately 190,000 distinct CDR3 sequences, just under 85% were seen once, and the ten largest hold 15% to 20%. Without any cell sorting, 20-30 mg of bulk tissue yielded co-extracted RNA and DNA. From germline, CDR1 is MNHEY and CDR2 SVGEGT. The CDR3 has 13 residues.

The sequencing input was tumor tissue from primary liver carcinoma. The V gene is TRBV6-2 or TRBV6-3, the J gene TRBJ1-1; no reliable D call. This TCR derives from a man between 40 and 49 years old with primary liver carcinoma and hepatitis B virus infection. CDR3 sequence (DNA): TGTGCCAGCAGTCAACATGGTTACACGGAAGCTTTCTTT. Translating gives CASSQHGYTEAFF.